Below are 27 T cell receptor beta chains sequenced from a single sample in a study of shared clonotypes between healthy human individuals (dated by TCRdb to 2019 to 2021). Library prep was done by the immunoSEQ multiplex PCR assay. The table comes from immuneACCESS by way of TCRdb, which keeps in-frame sequences with V and J called. Part of the clones is missing from these tables; in studies checked, under half for an unresolved V gene and the rest for unknown reasons. In this sample the table shows about 1 million clones, roughly 80% of which occur a single time. Together, the top ten hold about 1.4% of the sample. Sequenced sample: memory CD4+ T cells sorted from blood. This specimen's cell subset or site label, interpreted: CD45RA-negative fraction. The receptors derive from a man aged 18 to 30 in good health.

The rearrangement links TRBV28 to TRBJ2-4; TRBD2 aligns across 7 bases. The CDR3 runs to 14 residues. The V segment lost 8 bases and the J segment 5 bases; nucleotides outside the gene matches: 9. Germline CDR1 reads MDHEN; CDR2 reads SYDVKM. Here the CDR3 DNA reads TGTGCCAGCGCCAGGAGCGGGGTAGAAAACATTCAGTACTTC. This sequence encodes CASARSGVENIQYF.

The V and J genes are TRBV18 and TRBJ2-1; 10 bases line up with TRBD2. The germline V gene encodes CDR1 KGHSH and CDR2 LQKENI. The V gene end was trimmed by 3 bases and the J gene end by 4 bases; junction bases not matched to a gene: 6. This CDR3 region has 16 residues. CDR3 residues: CASSPAAGGIYNEQFF. The CDR3 DNA reads TGTGCCAGCTCACCCGCAGCGGGAGGGATTTACAATGAGCAGTTCTTC.

The chain has TRBV7-3 and TRBJ1-6; a possible D gene is TRBD1 (5 bases). Germline V gene lookup returns CDR1 SGHTA and CDR2 FQGTGA. Trimming shortened V by 4 bases and J by 10 bases, and 14 bases separated the two germline ends. This CDR3 comprises 14 residues. As DNA, the CDR3 is TGTGCCAGCAGCTATGGGGGTAGCTCGTCACCCCTCCACTTT. Residues: CASSYGGSSSPLHF.

This rearrangement joins TRBV4-1 to TRBJ2-7, with 9 nucleotides matching TRBD2. The CDR3 is 15 amino acids. In germline, CDR1 is MGHRA, CDR2 YSYEKL. V dropped 5 bases and J dropped 0; count of bases not matched to a gene: 5. CDR3 protein: CASSTGLANSYEQYF. The CDR3 coding sequence is TGCGCCAGCAGCACAGGACTAGCGAACTCCTACGAGCAGTACTTC.

This clone was observed at least ten times. The chain is built from TRBV19 and TRBJ1-2; 8 nucleotides align to TRBD1. Germline values: CDR1 LNHDA, CDR2 SQIVND (reference sequence). J gave up 0 bases and V 4 bases, and 1 base lay outside the gene matches. This CDR3 comprises 14 residues. The CDR3 here is CASSKQGANYGYTF. CDR3 coding DNA: TGTGCCAGTAGTAAACAGGGGGCTAACTATGGCTACACCTTC.

The chain combines TRBV30 with TRBJ2-5; 7 bases match TRBD1. The germline CDR1 and CDR2 sequences are GTSNPN and SVGIG (reference sequence). The CDR3 length is 16 residues. Trimming removed 2 bases from V and 4 bases from J; junction bases left unmatched: 13. CDR3 bases: TGTGCCTGGAGTCCATGGCGGGCAGGGGGTAGAGAGACCCAGTACTTC. It specifies CAWSPWRAGGRETQYF.

This chain joins TRBV4-3 and TRBJ2-5, with D perhaps TRBD1 (6 bases). Germline V CDR1 and CDR2: LGHNA, YSLEER. The CDR3 has 16 residues. V gave up 0 bases and J gave up 5 bases, with 16 bases separating them. The CDR3 here is CASSQETGPTGETQYF. DNA for the CDR3: TGCGCCAGCAGCCAAGAAACGGGACCCACAGGGGAGACCCAGTACTTC.

This clone has a single count. The rearrangement uses TRBV7-8 and TRBJ2-2, with D maybe TRBD1 (6 bases). V lost 3 bases and J lost 0, with 8 bases in between. The CDR3 has 15 residues. CDR1 and CDR2 from the germline V gene are SGHVS and FQNEAQ. The CDR3 sequence is CASSLGQTNTGELFF. CDR3 DNA: TGTGCCAGCAGCTTGGGACAAACGAACACCGGGGAGCTGTTTTTT.

V is TRBV27 and J is TRBJ2-5; D perhaps matches TRBD2 (5 bases). The CDR3 sequence is 14 residues long. Trimming took 6 bases from V and 5 from J, leaving 16 bases between them. Germline loops: CDR1 MNHEY, CDR2 SMNVEV (reference sequence). The CDR3 loop is CASRRASSVETQYF. CDR3 bases: TGTGCCAGCAGGAGGGCGAGTAGTGTGGAGACCCAGTACTTC.

CDR3 residues: CASSGGQSSGANVLTF. As DNA, the CDR3 is TGTGCCAGTAGTGGGGGACAGTCCTCTGGGGCCAACGTCCTGACTTTC. V usage is TRBV19 and J usage is TRBJ2-6, with 7 bases that match TRBD1. V lost 5 bases and J lost 0; bases outside the gene matches: 4. Looked up from germline, CDR1 is LNHDA and CDR2 is SQIVND (reference sequence). The CDR3 runs 16 residues.

A word on this clone: Other DNA variants within this sample encode the same CDR3. This sequence joins TRBV15 and TRBJ2-7; D perhaps matches TRBD2 (7 bases). Germline V gene sequence: CDR1 LNHNV, CDR2 YYDKDF (reference sequence). The CDR3 has 14 residues. Between the trimmed V and J ends, which lost 1 base and 4 bases, there was a span of 11 bases. CDR3 sequence reads: CATSRGRGGYEQYF. DNA for the CDR3: TGTGCCACCAGCAGAGGTAGGGGGGGTTACGAGCAGTACTTC.

The chain is built from TRBV4-3 and TRBJ1-3; a possible D gene is TRBD1 (5 bases). Trimming shortened V by 3 bases and J by 5 bases, and 11 bases separated the two germline ends. There are 14 residues in the CDR3. From germline, CDR1 is LGHNA and CDR2 YSLEER. In DNA, the CDR3 is TGCGCCAGCAGCCACGCGGAGGGGAGAAACACCATATATTTT. Residues: CASSHAEGRNTIYF.

The chain couples TRBV10-1 to TRBJ2-5; 10 positions agree with TRBD2. J was trimmed by 5 bases and V by 5 bases; bases with no gene match: 2. The CDR3 loop spans 13 amino acids. CDR1 and CDR2 from the germline V gene are WNHNN and SYGVQD (reference sequence). CDR3 in DNA: TGCGCCAGCAGTACGGGACTAGCGGAGACCCAGTACTTC. Its protein product is CASSTGLAETQYF.

The chain joins TRBV20-1 to TRBJ2-1; 9 nucleotides agree with TRBD2. CDR1 is DFQATT, CDR2 SNEGSKA, per germline (reference sequence). After removal of 7 bases from V and 9 bases from J, the junction contained 4 bases not matched to a gene. CDR3 size: 11 residues. In DNA, the CDR3 is TGCAGTGGTGGACTAGCGAGTGAGCAGTTCTTC. Translated: CSGGLASEQFF.

This clone was seen a handful of times. The rearrangement joins TRBV28 to TRBJ1-1; a possible D gene is TRBD1 (6 bases). CDR3 size: 13 residues. Germline V gives CDR1 MDHEN, CDR2 SYDVKM. Trimming removed 8 bases from V and 1 base from J, with 11 bases in between. The CDR3 loop reads CASLGGQNTEAFF. In nucleotides, the CDR3 is TGTGCCAGCTTGGGGGGGCAGAACACTGAAGCTTTCTTT.

The rearrangement joins TRBV6-5 to TRBJ1-2; D uncertain. The V and J ends lost 10 bases and 0 bases respectively, with 12 bases between them. The CDR3 is made up of 13 amino acids. The V gene's germline CDR1 is MNHEY and CDR2 SVGAGI. CDR3 sequence: CATSRPTNYGYTF. The CDR3 region has the DNA TGTGCCACTTCAAGGCCCACTAACTATGGCTACACCTTC.

Concerning this clone: A far more abundant clone sits one base away, making this likely a read error. The CDR3 nucleotides are TGTGCCACCAGCAAAGATGGGAACAGGCTTGAAGCTTTCTTT. It yields the protein CATSKDGNRLEAFF. The genes are TRBV15 and TRBJ1-1; D perhaps matches TRBD1 (5 bases). With 4 bases removed from V and 7 bases from J, the gap between germline ends came to 16 bases. The CDR3 totals 14 residues. CDR1 and CDR2 (germline): LNHNV, YYDKDF (reference sequence).

This chain joins TRBV2 and TRBJ2-7; 10 bases map to TRBD1. The CDR3 is 17 residues long. CDR1 SNHLY and CDR2 FYNNEI come from the germline V gene. V was pared by 8 bases and J by 7 bases, with 20 bases of the junction left unmatched. CDR3 coding DNA: TGTGCCAGCGATGCTGAGGGACAGGGGCCCCGTGCGGGAGAGCAGTACTTC. Amino acids: CASDAEGQGPRAGEQYF.

This sequence joins TRBV6-5 and TRBJ2-1; D unresolved. CDR1 MNHEY and CDR2 SVGAGI come from the germline V gene. This CDR3 comprises 15 residues. Trimming removed 0 bases from V and 0 bases from J, with 6 bases in between. The CDR3 DNA sequence: TGTGCCAGCAGTTACTCAGGGTTCTCCTACAATGAGCAGTTCTTC. Amino acid sequence: CASSYSGFSYNEQFF.

The chain uses TRBV6-5 and TRBJ1-3, with D possibly being TRBD1 (6 bases). Trimming shortened V by 0 bases and J by 2 bases, and 11 bases separated the two germline ends. This CDR3 comprises 16 residues. CDR1 is MNHEY, CDR2 SVGAGI, per germline. The CDR3 region is CASSYSSAGAGNTIYF. CDR3 DNA sequence: TGTGCCAGCAGTTACTCGTCAGCAGGGGCTGGAAACACCATATATTTT.

This clone was seen ten or more times. The rearrangement joins TRBV5-1 to TRBJ1-1; D might be TRBD1 (5 bases). Germline CDR1 reads SGHRS; CDR2 reads YFSETQ. The CDR3 length is 14 residues. Trimming stripped 0 bases from V and 4 bases from J, with 10 bases between. The CDR3 DNA is TGCGCCAGCAGCTTGGAGGGAGGGACCACTGAAGCTTTCTTT. Translation gives CASSLEGGTTEAFF.

This clone was recorded a few times. The chain carries TRBV7-2 and TRBJ1-2; D gene unclear. The length of the CDR3 is 16 residues. Germline V gene sequence: CDR1 SGHTA, CDR2 FQGNSA. V was clipped by 5 bases and J by 0 bases, with 16 bases between them. CDR3 coding DNA: TGTGCCAGCAGCCTAATTCCCGGCCGAGCTAACTATGGCTACACCTTC. This codes for CASSLIPGRANYGYTF.

The chain combines TRBV11-2 with TRBJ1-2, with TRBD1 as a possible D gene (6 bases). The CDR3 consists of 14 residues. CDR1 SGHAT and CDR2 FQNNGV come from the germline V gene. The V and J ends lost 5 bases and 1 base respectively, with 11 bases between them. CDR3 sequence (DNA): TGTGCCAGCAGCAGGGACACCTATAACTATGGCTACACCTTC. Translated: CASSRDTYNYGYTF.

This rearrangement joins TRBV30 to TRBJ2-3, with D uncertain. CDR1 and CDR2 from the germline V gene are GTSNPN and SVGIG (reference sequence). With 0 bases removed from V and 8 bases from J, the gap between germline ends came to 9 bases. The CDR3 contains 12 residues. The CDR3 loop reads CAWSVLEATQYF. The DNA for the CDR3 is TGTGCCTGGAGTGTGTTAGAGGCTACGCAGTATTTT.

This chain links TRBV20-1 with TRBJ1-2; D is unclear. The CDR3 totals 11 residues. Trimming shortened V by 0 bases and J by 8 bases, and 7 bases separated the two germline ends. The germline V gene has CDR1 DFQATT and CDR2 SNEGSKA (reference sequence). The CDR3 here is CSAREARGYTF. The CDR3 DNA is TGCAGTGCTAGAGAGGCCAGGGGCTACACCTTC.

This clone appeared many times. The V and J genes are TRBV6-1 and TRBJ1-5; possible D gene TRBD1, 6 bases. The CDR3 length is 14 residues. Germline V gene data show CDR1 as MNHNS and CDR2 as SASEGT. V was cut by 6 bases and J by 4 bases, with 13 bases left in between. CDR3 DNA sequence: TGTGCCAGCAGGCACGGGACAACTAATCAGCCCCAGCATTTT. This sequence encodes CASRHGTTNQPQHF.

J is TRBJ2-3 and V is TRBV11-2, with 12 bases matching TRBD2. The ends lost 2 bases at V and 2 bases at J; junction bases unmatched: 8. The CDR3 sequence is 18 residues long. Germline V gives CDR1 SGHAT, CDR2 FQNNGV. CDR3 coding DNA: TGTGCCAGCAGCTTACGTTCGACTAGCGGGAGTATCACAGATACGCAGTATTTT. Its protein product is CASSLRSTSGSITDTQYF.